This T cell receptor (beta chain) was identified during a study of HIV-infected patients and healthy controls. Regarding the study as a whole: Eight alpha and eight beta V genes differed significantly in mean usage between HIV-infected patients and controls.

Antiretroviral therapy had run roughly three months, about 14 weeks, before follow-up blood collection. Whole blood was used without fractionation, so all unsorted peripheral T cells were included. 450 to 600 ng RNA was reverse transcribed with alpha and beta constant-region primers. Separate chain-specific third strand synthesis with multiplexing indices produced the alpha and beta libraries. TCRdb called the 5' RACE reads again in MiXCR, with one record for every CDR3 protein. This sample has more than 15,000 distinct CDR3 sequences; about 9% occur once, and the top ten carry roughly 20%. This clonotype was counted many times. The antigen remains undetermined. CDR1 SQVTM and CDR2 ANQGSEA come from the germline V gene. Unmatched junction bases numbered 18, after V lost 6 bases and J lost 6 bases. This CDR3 comprises 16 residues.

The chain uses TRBV29-1 and TRBJ2-3; 7 nucleotides line up with TRBD2. The receptor was derived from an adult with HIV infection. The specimen comprised blood, sampled during antiretroviral therapy. The DNA for the CDR3 is TGCAGCGTGTACAAGGGGAGGGCCTTTTTTTCGGATACGCAGTATTTT. Translation: CSVYKGRAFFSDTQYF.